This T cell receptor (beta chain) is drawn from a study of cytomegalovirus exposure and HLA in healthy donors. The PCR ran on 60 Vbeta and 13 Jbeta primers. Profiling relied on immunoSEQ multiplex PCR, and the TCRdb table lists in-frame clones only, not all of them. The table counts about 54,000 clones; around 6.5% lies in the top ten. Material: PBMCs. This receptor was obtained from a woman aged 40 to 50 in good health and CMV-seronegative.

The CDR3 DNA is TGTGCCAGCAGCCAAACAGGGGACAATCAGCCCCAGCATTTT. Translated, it gives CASSQTGDNQPQHF. J is TRBJ1-5 and V is TRBV28; 7 nucleotides agree with TRBD1. V lost 6 bases, J lost 3 bases, and 5 bases stayed unmatched. The CDR3 extends over 14 amino acids. In germline, CDR1 is MDHEN, CDR2 SYDVKM. The variable domain in full, completed from reference TRBV28 and TRBJ1-5, reads DVKVTQSSRYLVKRTGEKVFLECVQDMDHENMFWYRQDPGLGLRLIYFSYDVKMKEKGDIPEGYSVSREKKERFSLILESASTNQTSMYLCASSQTGDNQPQHFGDGTRLSIL.